The next 27 T cell receptor beta chains were all read from a single sample in a study of Tregs in tolerant kidney transplant recipients. Measured with immunoSEQ multiplex PCR; TCRdb has only the in-frame clones, and not every one. The table for this sample gives 45,000 to 55,000 clones. Sample: CD4+ T cells from blood, taken before the transplant. The source of these receptors is a human donor who received a combined kidney and bone marrow transplant.

On this clone itself: The read halts 3 residues ahead of the CDR3 end, with the missing end drawn from the germline J gene. This sequence joins TRBV11-2 and TRBJ2-1; TRBD2 aligns across 12 bases. The germline V gene has CDR1 SGHAT and CDR2 FQNNGV. The CDR3 runs to 14 residues. V lost 5 bases, J lost 7 bases, and 3 bases stayed unmatched. CDR3: CASSASGRVNEQFF. The DNA read from the CDR3 is TGTGCCAGCAGCGCTAGCGGGAGGGTGAATGAG.

On this clone: The CDR3 end falls 3 residues outside the read, so it is completed with the germline J gene. This chain uses TRBV19 with TRBJ1-6; possible D gene TRBD1, 5 bases. Germline values: CDR1 LNHDA, CDR2 SQIVND (reference sequence). Trimming took off 5 bases at V and 3 bases at J, with 20 bases between the two ends. CDR3 length equals 18 residues. The CDR3 loop reads CASSRRGISGNYNSPLHF. CDR3 DNA, as far as it was read: TGTGCCAGTAGTCGACGGGGGATATCGGGGAACTATAATTCACCC.

To note about this clone: Sequencing ends 3 residues short of the CDR3 end; the germline J gene provides the rest. The chain couples TRBV23-1 to TRBJ1-2, with TRBD1 matching over 7 bases. TRBV23-1 is identified as an open reading frame with a role that is uncertain. This CDR3 has 15 residues. J was trimmed by 4 bases and V by 4 bases; bases with no gene match: 9. The DNA read from the CDR3 is TGCGCCAGCAGTCGGATTACAGGGGAGGTCTATGGC. Its translation is CASSRITGEVYG. The entire CDR3 reads CASSRITGEVYGYTF.

Of note for this clone: The read ends 3 residues shy of where the CDR3 ends; the end is completed using the germline J gene. The chain combines TRBV5-5 with TRBJ2-7; D not resolved. The V end lost 2 bases, the J end lost 3 bases, and 9 bases lay between the germline ends. Germline values: CDR1 SGHKS, CDR2 YYEKEE (reference sequence). This CDR3 contains 13 residues. CDR3 DNA, as far as it was read: TGTGCCAGCAGCTTTACCGCCGGCTACGAG. Its translation is CASSFTAGYE. The whole CDR3 sequence is CASSFTAGYEQYF.

This clone is deemed large by its frequency. This sample includes further DNA sequences coding for the same CDR3. The CDR3 sequence: CSARDQRGVYNEQFF. The part of the CDR3 DNA that was read is TGCAGTGCTAGAGATCAACGCGGAGTATACAATGAG. The gene calls are TRBV20-1 and TRBJ2-1, with D unresolved. Read coverage stops 3 residues before the CDR3 terminus; the germline J gene supplies the remainder. The CDR3 spans 15 residues. The V end was cut by 0 bases, the J end by 4 bases, with 13 bases between. Germline CDR1 and CDR2: DFQATT and SNEGSKA (reference sequence).

CDR3 amino acids: CASSGSDRSSYEQYF. The sequenced part of the CDR3 DNA is TGTGCCAGCAGTGGTTCGGACAGGAGCTCCTACGAG. The chain is built from TRBV6-1 and TRBJ2-7, with 7 bases fitting TRBD1. The missing CDR3 end, 3 residues past where the read stops, is filled in from the germline J gene. With V trimmed by 4 bases and J by 0 bases, 6 bases remained unmatched. The CDR3 sequence is 15 residues long. Germline CDR1 is MNHNS and CDR2 is SASEGT.

Remarks on this clone: Coverage ceases 3 residues before the CDR3 finishes, and the germline J gene fills in the end. The chain recombines TRBV30 with TRBJ1-1; D is possibly TRBD1 (6 bases). V was shortened by 0 bases and J by 2 bases, with 16 bases between the two germline ends. The CDR3 sequence is 16 residues long. Germline V gene lookup returns CDR1 GTSNPN and CDR2 SVGIG (reference sequence). CDR3 sequence: CAWSVKDGQRNTEAFF. The covered CDR3 bases are TGTGCCTGGAGTGTAAAGGATGGACAGAGAAACACTGAA. Full variable domain (rest looked up from reference TRBV30 and TRBJ1-1): SQTIHQWPATLVQPVGSPLSLECTVEGTSNPNLYWYRQAAGRGLQLLFYSVGIGQISSEVPQNLSASRPQDRQFILSSKKLLLSDSGFYLCAWSVKDGQRNTEAFFGQGTRLTVV.

Concerning this clone: The CDR3 goes on 3 residues after the read ends, and that part is filled in from the germline J gene. This chain connects TRBV6-2 or TRBV6-3 to TRBJ2-7, with D perhaps matching TRBD2 (6 bases). CDR3 length equals 14 residues. Trimming took off 4 bases at V and 0 bases at J, with 10 bases between the two ends. Germline CDR1 and CDR2: MNHEY and SVGEGT. Partial CDR3 DNA: TGTGCCAGCAGTTTTACGGGGGACTCCTACGAG. The encoded protein is CASSFTGDSYE. The full CDR3 reads CASSFTGDSYEQYF.

In regard to this clone: The read ends 3 residues shy of where the CDR3 ends; the end is completed using the germline J gene. The chain uses TRBV20-1 and TRBJ1-6; TRBD1 is a possible D gene (5 bases). The germline V gene encodes CDR1 DFQATT and CDR2 SNEGSKA (reference sequence). This CDR3 region has 14 residues. Trimming took 3 bases from V and 7 from J, leaving 13 bases between them. The chain's CDR3 is CSASKTAKNSPLHF. Partial CDR3 DNA: TGCAGTGCTAGTAAGACAGCTAAGAATTCACCC.

Note on this clone: Read data end 3 residues before the CDR3 end; the end is taken from the germline J gene. The rearrangement links TRBV18 to TRBJ1-3; possibly TRBD1 for D (5 bases). Germline V gene data show CDR1 as KGHSH and CDR2 as LQKENI. Between the trimmed V and J ends, which lost 3 bases and 0 bases, there was a span of 15 bases. The CDR3 is 17 residues long. The sequenced part of the CDR3 DNA is TGTGCCAGCTCACCGAATGGGGCGGTAAGCTCTGGAAACACC. Residues: CASSPNGAVSSGNT. The full CDR3 sequence reads CASSPNGAVSSGNTIYF.

For this clone: The CDR3 goes on 3 residues after the read ends, and that part is filled in from the germline J gene. The chain recombines TRBV5-1 with TRBJ2-2, with TRBD2 identical over 9 bases. From germline, CDR1 is SGHRS and CDR2 YFSETQ. V lost 0 bases to trimming and J lost 6 bases; unmatched junction nucleotides: 0. The CDR3 contains 14 residues. The CDR3 DNA, read in part, is TGCGCCAGCAGCTTGGTAGCGGGAGCCGGGGAG. Encoded protein: CASSLVAGAGE. The CDR3, in full, reads CASSLVAGAGELFF.

In regard to this clone: The CDR3 is cut off 3 residues early in the read; its end comes from the germline J gene. The genes are TRBV20-1 and TRBJ2-3; D possibly corresponds to TRBD2 (6 bases). V was trimmed by 8 bases and J by 3 bases, leaving 21 bases between them. From germline, CDR1 is DFQATT and CDR2 SNEGSKA (reference sequence). The length of the CDR3 is 15 residues. This CDR3 is CSTQQAKGRTDTQYF. The DNA read from the CDR3 is TGCAGTACCCAACAGGCCAAAGGGAGGACAGATACG.

Remarks on this clone: The read falls 3 residues short of the CDR3 end, and the missing part is taken from the germline J gene. The chain joins TRBV20-1 to TRBJ2-7; 9 nucleotides line up with TRBD2. Germline CDR1 DFQATT, CDR2 SNEGSKA (reference sequence). This CDR3 comprises 15 residues. Trimming removed 3 bases from V and 2 bases from J; junction bases left unmatched: 8. The DNA read from the CDR3 is TGCAGTGCTAGTGGGCGGGAGGGCCCTCCCTACGAG. Amino acid sequence: CSASGREGPPYE. The entire CDR3 reads CSASGREGPPYEQYF.

With regard to this clone: Read sequence stops 3 residues before the CDR3 end, and the germline J gene provides the missing end. V is TRBV7-2 and J is TRBJ2-3; the D gene is possibly TRBD1 (5 bases). Germline CDR1 is SGHTA and CDR2 is FQGNSA. The CDR3 has 13 residues. V was trimmed by 4 bases and J by 6 bases, leaving 11 bases between them. CDR3 DNA (partial): TGTGCCAGCAGCTCACAGGCCGGCGATACG. This sequence encodes CASSSQAGDT. The whole CDR3 region reads CASSSQAGDTQYF.

Note on this clone: The read ends 3 residues early relative to the CDR3; the germline J gene fills the gap. J is TRBJ2-7 and V is TRBV20-1, with 8 bases lining up with TRBD2. Trimming took 1 base from V and 2 from J; bases not matched to a gene: 4. The CDR3 loop spans 14 amino acids. Germline V gene sequence: CDR1 DFQATT, CDR2 SNEGSKA (reference sequence). The CDR3: CSARGTSSAYEQYF. The CDR3 bases that were read are TGCAGTGCTAGAGGGACTAGCTCCGCCTACGAG.

Points on this clone: The read gets to within 3 residues of the CDR3 end, and the germline J gene fills in the rest. The rearrangement uses TRBV7-9 and TRBJ1-2; 9 bases are shared with TRBD1. Germline V gives CDR1 SEHNR, CDR2 FQNEAQ (reference sequence). The V gene end was trimmed by 6 bases and the J gene end by 7 bases; junction bases not matched to a gene: 12. The CDR3 is 15 residues long. Incomplete CDR3 DNA: TGTGCCAGCAGAGAAACACAGGGGGCAGGGGGTGGC. This gives the protein CASRETQGAGGG. The full CDR3 reads CASRETQGAGGGYTF. The full variable domain, completed using reference TRBV7-9 and TRBJ1-2, is DTGVSQNPRHKITKRGQNVTFRCDPISEHNRLYWYRQTLGQGPEFLTYFQNEAQLEKSRLLSDRFSAERPKGSFSTLEIQRTEQGDSAMYLCASRETQGAGGGYTFGSGTRLTVV.

Turning to this clone: The CDR3 end is not reached by the read, which stops 3 residues before it; the germline J gene fills it in. The gene calls are TRBV29-1 and TRBJ2-3; D possibly corresponds to TRBD2 (5 bases). The germline V gene encodes CDR1 SQVTM and CDR2 ANQGSEA. This CDR3 region has 13 residues. The ends were cut back, 3 bases at V and 2 bases at J, with 9 bases in the middle. The CDR3 region is CSVDRGFTDTQYF. The DNA read from the CDR3 is TGCAGCGTTGATAGAGGGTTCACAGATACG.

As concerns this clone: The read falls 3 residues short of the CDR3 end, and the missing part is taken from the germline J gene. The J gene is TRBJ1-4, the V gene TRBV20-1; 8 bases line up with TRBD1. The germline V gene has CDR1 DFQATT and CDR2 SNEGSKA (reference sequence). Trimming cost V 2 bases and J 8 bases; bases outside gene matches: 4. The CDR3 totals 13 residues. The sequenced CDR3 bases are TGCAGTGCTAGACAGGGGGCAGGGGAAAAA. It yields the protein CSARQGAGEK. The CDR3, in full, reads CSARQGAGEKLFF.

On this clone itself: Read sequence stops 3 residues before the CDR3 end, and the germline J gene provides the missing end. This chain uses TRBV19 with TRBJ2-7, with TRBD2 matching 13 bases. CDR1 LNHDA and CDR2 SQIVND come from the germline V gene (reference sequence). The CDR3 is 19 amino acids. V shed 4 bases, J shed 0 bases, and the junction held 12 bases outside the gene matches. The CDR3 DNA, read in part, is TGTGCCAGTAGTACCAGGGGACTAGCGGGAACAGGGTCCTCCTACGAG. Its protein product is CASSTRGLAGTGSSYE. The full CDR3 sequence reads CASSTRGLAGTGSSYEQYF.

Concerning this clone: The read ends 3 residues shy of where the CDR3 ends; the end is completed using the germline J gene. This rearrangement joins TRBV20-1 to TRBJ2-7; 13 positions agree with TRBD2. Germline values: CDR1 DFQATT, CDR2 SNEGSKA (reference sequence). The trim removed 1 base at V and 6 bases at J, leaving 9 bases unmatched. The CDR3 has 16 amino acids. Partial CDR3 DNA: TGCAGTGCTAGAGCCTTACTAGCGGGAGGGCCTGGCGAG. Translation: CSARALLAGGPGE. The CDR3 in its entirety is CSARALLAGGPGEQYF.

A note on this clone: The read terminates 3 residues ahead of where the CDR3 ends, so the germline J gene completes it. V and J are TRBV2 and TRBJ2-1; unclear D gene. The CDR3 is 10 amino acids. Germline-derived CDR1 and CDR2 are SNHLY and FYNNEI. CDR3 bases read: TGTTCCCGCTCGGGTGGTGAG. It yields the protein CSRSGGE. The CDR3 as a whole reads CSRSGGEQFF. The full variable domain, with the rest looked up from reference TRBV2 and TRBJ2-1, is EPEVTQTPSHQVTQMGQEVILRCVPISNHLYFYWYRQILGQKVEFLVSFYNNEISEKSEIFDDQFSVERPDGSNFTLKIRSTKLEDSAMYFCSRSGGEQFFGPGTRLTVL.

As regards this clone: The DNA ends 3 residues before the CDR3 does, and the rest of the CDR3 is filled in from the germline J gene. The rearrangement uses TRBV29-1 and TRBJ2-1, with TRBD2 matching 11 bases. The V and J ends lost 5 bases and 7 bases, in that order; junction bases with no gene match: 4. The CDR3 extends over 13 amino acids. Germline values: CDR1 SQVTM, CDR2 ANQGSEA. The covered CDR3 bases are TGCAGCGTTACTAGCGGGAGTGGAAATGAG. Its protein product is CSVTSGSGNE. The whole CDR3 region reads CSVTSGSGNEQFF.

A word on this clone: The CDR3 is cut off 3 residues early in the read; its end comes from the germline J gene. The rearrangement joins TRBV6-4 to TRBJ1-3; 7 nucleotides line up with TRBD1. This CDR3 is 18 amino acids long. V was pared by 6 bases and J by 2 bases, with 16 bases of the junction left unmatched. CDR1 and CDR2 from the germline V gene are MRHNA and SNTAGT. The CDR3 bases that were read are TGTGCCAGCAGAGACGCCGGAAAAGCAGGGGGTGCTGGAAACACC. Translation gives CASRDAGKAGGAGNT. The complete CDR3 sequence is CASRDAGKAGGAGNTIYF.

Concerning this clone: The CDR3 end falls 3 residues outside the read, so it is completed with the germline J gene. The chain recombines TRBV30 with TRBJ2-1, with 8 bases aligning to TRBD2. The CDR3 loop spans 15 amino acids. Germline V lookup: CDR1 GTSNPN, CDR2 SVGIG (reference sequence). V lost 2 bases to trimming and J lost 7 bases; unmatched junction nucleotides: 10. The CDR3 bases that were read are TGTGCCTGGAGTCGACTAAGCGGGAGTTTGAATGAG. Translation gives CAWSRLSGSLNE. The CDR3 reads in full as CAWSRLSGSLNEQFF.

Concerning this clone: Read coverage stops 3 residues before the CDR3 terminus; the germline J gene supplies the remainder. The chain uses TRBV7-2 and TRBJ2-2, with D unclear. Trimming took 1 base from V and 7 from J, leaving 4 bases between them. Germline loops: CDR1 SGHTA, CDR2 FQGNSA. CDR3 length: 12 amino acids. CDR3: CASSLVLGELFF. Incomplete CDR3 DNA: TGTGCCAGCAGCTTAGTTCTCGGGGAG.

Of note for this clone: The read ends 3 residues early relative to the CDR3; the germline J gene fills the gap. The rearrangement joins TRBV5-4 to TRBJ2-1; unclear D gene. The CDR3 sequence is 13 residues long. CDR1 and CDR2 (germline): SGHNT, YYREEE (reference sequence). The V and J ends lost 5 bases and 6 bases respectively, with 12 bases between them. The sequenced part of the CDR3 DNA is TGTGCCAGCAGTACCATAGGGTTCAATGAG. Translated: CASSTIGFNE. The full CDR3 protein reads CASSTIGFNEQFF.

About this clone: From the germline J gene comes the end of the CDR3, since the read stops 3 residues before it. The chain joins TRBV19 to TRBJ2-2; 14 bases are shared with TRBD2. The CDR3 covers 20 residues. Germline loops: CDR1 LNHDA, CDR2 SQIVND (reference sequence). V dropped 5 bases and J dropped 1; count of bases not matched to a gene: 12. The CDR3 loop reads CASSPQAGLAGAGNTGELFF. The DNA read from the CDR3 is TGTGCCAGTAGTCCCCAGGCGGGACTAGCGGGAGCGGGGAACACCGGGGAG.